These 17 T cell receptor beta chains were all obtained from the same sample, sequenced in a study of T cell changes during pregnancy in multiple sclerosis. Only in-frame clones appear in the TCRdb table, and some are missing; sequencing was by immunoSEQ multiplex PCR. The table includes 70,000 to 90,000 clones, about 89% detected once. The sequencing used PBMCs, collected in the first trimester of pregnancy. Receptor source: a female donor in good health, serving as a control in a pregnancy study. Some clones in this sample may be carry-over from other donors' samples.

The V and J genes are TRBV6-4 and TRBJ1-1; TRBD1 aligns across 7 bases. J lost 1 base, V lost 7 bases, and 12 bases had no gene match. Per germline, CDR1 MRHNA and CDR2 SNTAGT. The CDR3 runs 16 residues. The CDR3 protein is CASTDRASAQNTEAFF. The DNA of the CDR3 is TGTGCCAGCACCGACAGGGCATCCGCACAGAACACTGAAGCTTTCTTT.

The rearrangement uses TRBV29-1 and TRBJ2-6; D remains unclear. Germline V gene data show CDR1 as SQVTM and CDR2 as ANQGSEA. Trimming stripped 5 bases from V and 0 bases from J, with 14 bases between. The CDR3 runs to 16 residues. CDR3 amino acids: CSVYSTSSSGANVLTF. For the CDR3, the DNA is TGCAGCGTTTACAGCACCTCGAGCTCTGGGGCCAACGTCCTGACTTTC.

The chain uses TRBV6-4 and TRBJ1-3, with D perhaps matching TRBD1 (5 bases). The CDR3 totals 13 residues. Trimming shortened V by 3 bases and J by 3 bases, and 6 bases separated the two germline ends. The V gene's germline CDR1 is MRHNA and CDR2 SNTAGT. The CDR3 DNA reads TGTGCCAGCAGTGAGGGGGGTGGAAACACCATATATTTT. Its translation is CASSEGGGNTIYF.

The chain joins TRBV27 to TRBJ2-3, with 11 bases lining up with TRBD2. Per germline, CDR1 MNHEY and CDR2 SMNVEV (reference sequence). The CDR3 totals 17 residues. The V and J ends lost 3 bases and 1 base, in that order; junction bases with no gene match: 6. The CDR3 DNA is TGTGCCAGCAGTTTTCTAGCGGGGGGCCCAGGCACAGATACGCAGTATTTT. Translating gives CASSFLAGGPGTDTQYF.

The chain recombines TRBV5-1 with TRBJ2-2; 15 nucleotides agree with TRBD2. Germline-derived CDR1 and CDR2 are SGHRS and YFSETQ. J was trimmed by 4 bases and V by 8 bases; bases with no gene match: 6. This CDR3 has 16 residues. CDR3 coding DNA: TGCGCCAGTACTGGACTAGCGGGAGGGGGCACCGGGGAGCTGTTTTTT. This gives the protein CASTGLAGGGTGELFF.

The chain uses TRBV10-2 and TRBJ2-7; 8 nucleotides align to TRBD1. This CDR3 has 13 residues. Trimming at V came to 7 bases and at J to 3 bases, leaving 5 bases not matched to a gene. The germline V gene has CDR1 WSHSY and CDR2 SAAADI. The CDR3 loop is CASNGQGDYEQYF. For the CDR3, the DNA is TGCGCCAGCAATGGACAGGGCGACTACGAGCAGTACTTC.

V usage is TRBV10-3 and J usage is TRBJ1-1, with D unresolved. V lost 3 bases, J lost 1 base, and 6 bases lay in between. Per the germline V gene, CDR1 is ENHRY and CDR2 is SYGVKD. The CDR3 is 13 residues long. CDR3 DNA: TGTGCCATCAGTGAAAACAAGAACACTGAAGCTTTCTTT. The encoded protein is CAISENKNTEAFF.

The V gene is TRBV6-1, the J gene TRBJ2-3; 7 nucleotides align to TRBD1. This CDR3 region has 15 residues. The germline gives CDR1 MNHNS, CDR2 SASEGT. With 1 base clipped from V and 3 bases from J, the junction kept 4 bases outside the gene matches. The CDR3 DNA sequence: TGTGCCAGCAGTGAAGGAGGGGGCAGGACAGATACGCAGTATTTT. Translating gives CASSEGGGRTDTQYF.

V gene TRBV4-2 combines with J gene TRBJ2-7; 7 bases agree with TRBD2. Germline V gene sequence: CDR1 LGHNA, CDR2 YNFKEQ. CDR3 length: 15 amino acids. V lost 1 base to trimming and J lost 5 bases; unmatched junction nucleotides: 8. DNA of the CDR3: TGTGCCAGCAGCCAAGCGGGAGGCCCTATTGACGAGCAGTACTTC. This encodes CASSQAGGPIDEQYF.

Details on this clone: A much larger clone sits a single nucleotide away, making a read error possible. The rearrangement joins TRBV5-4 to TRBJ2-1; 12 positions match TRBD2. Germline V gene sequence: CDR1 SGHNT, CDR2 YYREEE (reference sequence). The V and J ends lost 4 bases and 8 bases, in that order; junction bases with no gene match: 10. The CDR3 is made up of 16 amino acids. This chain's CDR3 is CASSTLTSGGGDEQFF. In nucleotides, the CDR3 is TGTGCCAGCAGCACCCTGACTAGCGGGGGTGGTGATGAGCAGTTCTTC.

The chain carries TRBV6-1 and TRBJ2-7; D ambiguous. The V end was cut by 3 bases, the J end by 2 bases, with 11 bases between. The CDR3 spans 14 residues. Per the germline V gene, CDR1 is MNHNS and CDR2 is SASEGT. CDR3 region: CASSDYPTPYEQYF. The CDR3 DNA follows: TGTGCCAGCAGTGACTACCCGACTCCCTACGAGCAGTACTTC.

The chain combines TRBV28 with TRBJ2-7, with D possibly TRBD2 on 6 matching bases. The CDR3 totals 13 residues. Germline lookup yields CDR1 MDHEN and CDR2 SYDVKM. V was pared by 7 bases and J by 4 bases, with 14 bases between. The DNA of the CDR3 is TGTGCCAGCACGGACGGACTATTTTACGAGCAGTACTTC. Protein sequence: CASTDGLFYEQYF.

The chain carries TRBV2 and TRBJ2-3, with 9 bases lining up with TRBD2. The germline V gene encodes CDR1 SNHLY and CDR2 FYNNEI. This CDR3 has 18 amino acids. V gave up 0 bases and J gave up 2 bases; unmatched junction bases: 9. This CDR3 is CASSEAPWVAGVTDTQYF. The CDR3 nucleotides are TGTGCCAGCAGTGAAGCCCCCTGGGTAGCGGGAGTCACAGATACGCAGTATTTT.

The chain has TRBV29-1 and TRBJ2-3, with 10 bases that match TRBD2. The CDR3 loop spans 14 amino acids. Trimming cost V 7 bases and J 6 bases; bases outside gene matches: 10. Germline V gene sequence: CDR1 SQVTM, CDR2 ANQGSEA. The CDR3 DNA is TGCAGCGCCACCAGAGCGGGAGGGCCGGATACGCAGTATTTT. As protein: CSATRAGGPDTQYF.

The chain links TRBV27 to TRBJ1-1; 7 positions match TRBD1. V gave up 5 bases and J gave up 1 base; unmatched junction bases: 4. CDR1 and CDR2 from the germline V gene are MNHEY and SMNVEV (reference sequence). The CDR3 contains 14 residues. The CDR3: CASSETGRNTEAFF. Written as DNA, the CDR3 is TGTGCCAGCAGTGAGACAGGGCGGAACACTGAAGCTTTCTTT.

The chain uses TRBV4-1 and TRBJ1-6; 9 bases line up with TRBD1. CDR1 is MGHRA and CDR2 is YSYEKL in the germline V gene. The CDR3 contains 16 residues. Losses at the gene ends were 3 bases for V and 7 bases for J; bases not matched to a gene: 7. The CDR3 region is CASSQAYGQGNSPLHF. The CDR3 coding sequence is TGCGCCAGCAGCCAGGCCTATGGACAGGGGAATTCACCCCTCCACTTT.

This clone was picked up one time. The chain couples TRBV7-2 to TRBJ2-1; 13 nucleotides agree with TRBD2. The CDR3 sequence is 16 residues long. V shed 1 base and J 9 bases; nucleotides not matched to a gene: 6. Germline V lookup: CDR1 SGHTA, CDR2 FQGNSA. CDR3 coding DNA: TGTGCCAGCAGCTTAGAACTAGCGGGAGGGCCCGGTGAGCAGTTCTTC. Translating gives CASSLELAGGPGEQFF.